The rows below give T cell receptor beta chains drawn from one sample of a study of blood T cell repertoires in COVID-19. Clones were sequenced by immunoSEQ multiplex PCR, and TCRdb holds only the in-frame ones, with some missing. The sample lists over 45,000 clones; 85% were seen once. Sequencing was carried out using peripheral blood. Source of these receptors: a human donor in a cohort sampled during active COVID-19. CDR3s include the opening cysteine and the closing phenylalanine or tryptophan. Each record gives: D gene, V gene, J gene, clone size, CDR3 DNA, CDR3 protein. A D gene is named only where the DNA matches it firmly. Where a row states a size, it is once, few, many or the class of an expanded clone; other rows omit it.

>TRBD1|TRBV5-1|TRBJ2-1|NA
TGCGCCAGCAGCCCCGGACAGGGTACTTACAATGAGCAGTTCTTC
CASSPGQGTYNEQFF
>TRBD1|TRBV6-6|TRBJ1-4|NA
TGTGCCAGCAGTCCCCGGGACAGGGGAGAGAATAGAGCAACTAATGAAAAACTGTTTTTT
CASSPRDRGENRATNEKLFF
>NA|TRBV28|TRBJ1-4|NA
TGTGCCAGCAGCAGATGGGGGCTGGCAACTAATGAAAAACTGTTTTTT
CASSRWGLATNEKLFF
>NA|TRBV11-2|TRBJ2-3|once
TGTGCCAGCAGCTTAACCGGGGGAACCTGGAGCACAGATACGCAGTATTTT
CASSLTGGTWSTDTQYF
>TRBD2|TRBV4-1|TRBJ2-3|NA
TGCGCCAGCAGCCAAGATAGGGCTAGCGGGGGGACAGATACGCAGTATTTT
CASSQDRASGGTDTQYF
>TRBD2|TRBV7-2|TRBJ2-2|NA
TGTGCCAGCAGCTTAGGCGGGAGTTTCACCGGGGAGCTGTTTTTT
CASSLGGSFTGELFF
>TRBD2|TRBV11-2|TRBJ2-1|NA
TGTGCCAGCAGCACGACTAGCGCGCGGAATGAGCAGTTCTTC
CASSTTSARNEQFF
>TRBD2|TRBV6-2/TRBV6-3|TRBJ2-1|NA
TGTGCCAGCAGCTCACCGGGACTAGCGGGGCAGAATGAGCAGTTCTTC
CASSSPGLAGQNEQFF
>TRBD2|TRBV13|TRBJ2-7|NA
TGTGCCAGCAGCTCCAGACTAGCGGGAGGTTACGAGCAGTACTTC
CASSSRLAGGYEQYF
>TRBD2|TRBV11-3|TRBJ2-7|NA
TGTGCCAGCAGCTCGCCCGTCGGCGGGAGGACCGAGCAGTACTTC
CASSSPVGGRTEQYF
>NA|TRBV7-2|TRBJ1-1|NA
TGTGCCAGCAGCGATCTCGGACAGAACACTGAAGCTTTCTTT
CASSDLGQNTEAFF
>TRBD1|TRBV28|TRBJ2-7|NA
TGTGCCAGCTCACGGGGACAGGGGGGTTCGGCGTACTTC
CASSRGQGGSAYF
>TRBD1|TRBV13|TRBJ1-2|NA
TGTGCCAGCAGCTTTAGCGTCCCCCGGGACAGGGCCCCTCATGGCTACACCTTC
CASSFSVPRDRAPHGYTF
>NA|TRBV6-2/TRBV6-3|TRBJ2-7|NA
TGTGCCAGCAGTTACTCGAGGGGGAACCACGAGCAGTACTTC
CASSYSRGNHEQYF
>TRBD2|TRBV3-1/TRBV3-2|TRBJ2-1|NA
TGTGCCAGCAGCCAGGCTAGCGGGATGGGGGCTGAGCAGTTCTTC
CASSQASGMGAEQFF
>NA|TRBV6-5|TRBJ1-2|NA
TGTGCCAGCAGTTACGTTGGGCTCTACGGCTACACCTTC
CASSYVGLYGYTF
>TRBD1|TRBV6-1|TRBJ1-6|NA
TGTGCCAGCAGTTCGGGACAGGGGAATTCACCCCTCCACTTT
CASSSGQGNSPLHF
>TRBD1|TRBV10-3|TRBJ1-6|few
TGTGCCATCAGCAGCTGGGAACAGGGCCTCAACCGAGGGGGCTCACCCCTCCACTTT
CAISSWEQGLNRGGSPLHF
>TRBD1|TRBV6-2/TRBV6-3|TRBJ2-2|NA
TGTGCCAGCAGTTCCGACAGGGGGCTGGGCGGGGAGCTGTTTTTT
CASSSDRGLGGELFF
>NA|TRBV7-3|TRBJ2-5|NA
TGTGCCAGCAGCGCGGGGGAGACCCAGTACTTC
CASSAGETQYF
>NA|TRBV4-2|TRBJ2-6|NA
TGTGCCAGCAGCCAAGCGCCAGGGGCCCTCTCTGGGGCCAACGTCCTGACTTTC
CASSQAPGALSGANVLTF
>TRBD2|TRBV10-3|TRBJ2-7|NA
TGTGCCATCAGTGACCTACTAGCGGGCGAGCAGTACTTC
CAISDLLAGEQYF
>TRBD1|TRBV6-5|TRBJ1-5|once
TGTGCCAGCAGTTCCCACAGGGGAGAAAATCAGCCCCAGCATTTT
CASSSHRGENQPQHF
>NA|TRBV6-4|TRBJ1-6|NA
TGTGCCAGCAGTGACGAGCCATATAATTCACCCCTCCACTTT
CASSDEPYNSPLHF
>TRBD1|TRBV24-1|TRBJ2-1|NA
TGTGCCACCACCTTGGGACAGGGGAGCTCCTACAATGAGCAGTTCTTC
CATTLGQGSSYNEQFF
>TRBD2|TRBV4-1|TRBJ2-5|NA
TGCGCCAGCAGCCAAGTTAGGCTAGCGGGTCGGGAGACCCAGTACTTC
CASSQVRLAGRETQYF
>NA|TRBV4-3|TRBJ1-2|NA
TGCGCCAGCAGCCAGGGGGGGCCCAACTATGGCTACACCTTC
CASSQGGPNYGYTF
>NA|TRBV7-2|TRBJ2-3|NA
TGTGCCAGCAGCTTAGTTCGACTAGGGGGCACAGATACGCAGTATTTT
CASSLVRLGGTDTQYF
>NA|TRBV19|TRBJ1-3|NA
TGTGCCAGTATCGGGGAACAGGGACTACGGAGAAACACCATATATTTT
CASIGEQGLRRNTIYF
>NA|TRBV4-2|TRBJ2-1|NA
TGTGCCAGCAGCCAAGATGAAAGGCAGGGTCGGATTAATGAGCAGTTCTTC
CASSQDERQGRINEQFF
>NA|TRBV3-1/TRBV3-2|TRBJ1-1|NA
TGTGCCAGCAGCCAAGGCGGGGGACGGGGGAACACTGAAGCTTTCTTT
CASSQGGGRGNTEAFF
>NA|TRBV5-4|TRBJ2-5|NA
TGTGCCAGCAGCTTGGAATTGCAGCAAGAGACCCAGTACTTC
CASSLELQQETQYF
>TRBD1|TRBV5-4|TRBJ1-4|NA
TGTGCCAGCAGCTTCGACAGGGGGAACGGTGAAAAACTGTTTTTT
CASSFDRGNGEKLFF
>TRBD2|TRBV5-6|TRBJ2-1|NA
TGTGCCAGCAGCTTGGGGGTAGCGGGACCTTACAATGAGCAGTTCTTC
CASSLGVAGPYNEQFF
>TRBD2|TRBV7-3|TRBJ2-1|NA
TGTGCCAGCAGCTTAGTGGTAGCGGGAAATCCATACAATGAGCAGTTCTTC
CASSLVVAGNPYNEQFF
>TRBD2|TRBV6-6|TRBJ2-7|NA
TGTGCCAGCAGAGCTAGCGGGTCCTCCTACGAGCAGTACTTC
CASRASGSSYEQYF
>TRBD2|TRBV9|TRBJ2-7|once
TGTGCCAGCAGCCCGGGACTAGATAGGGGAACCTACGAGCAGTACTTC
CASSPGLDRGTYEQYF